This T cell receptor (beta chain) is drawn from a study of CXCR3-negative and CXCR3-positive naive CD8 T cells. The libraries of TRB cDNA were constructed through 5' RACE using UMI labels. TCRdb reanalyzed the 5' RACE reads and collapses them to one entry per CDR3 protein, without DNA. This table holds 40,000 to 45,000 distinct CDR3 sequences. With respect to this clonotype: Its matching antigen is unknown.

General study points: Naive CXCR3-negative and CXCR3-positive cells had similar TRBV-TRBJ usage; memory differed. Sequencing showed both naive subsets with comparably high diversity, and memory CD8+ cells much lower.

The CDR3 runs 13 residues. Germline CDR1 reads LNHDA; CDR2 reads SQIVND (reference sequence). This clonotype was obtained from a human donor in good health. Some clones in this sample may be carry-over from other donors' samples. The V call is TRBV19, the J call TRBJ2-1. Sequenced: memory CD8+ T cells from blood. The CDR3 region is CASISDLYNEQFF.